The clone carrying this T cell receptor beta chain was recorded a few times. The antigen is not known. This record comes from a study of T cell repertoires in cytomegalovirus infection. Germline V gene sequence: CDR1 GTSNPN, CDR2 SVGIG (reference sequence). V lost 5 bases and J 4 bases, leaving 9 bases between the germline ends. CDR3 length: 12 residues. Study-wide results and caveats: Summed frequency of public TCR beta families distinguished CMV carriers with the relevant HLA. Across the ex vivo response, the dominant clonotypes were HLA-C-restricted CMV-specific TCR beta clonotypes.

In TCRdb, the reads were re-called with MiXCR into one record per CDR3 protein. The table has 85,000 to 120,000 distinct CDR3 sequences, about 15% seen once. This TCR was recovered from a human donor in good health (CMV status not recorded). Some clones in this sample may be carry-over from other donors' samples. V and J are TRBV30 and TRBJ1-5; D possibly corresponds to TRBD1 (5 bases). Sequenced input: PBMCs. The CDR3 bases are TGTGCCTGGGGGGGGAATAATCAGCCCCAGCATTTT. This translates into CAWGGNNQPQHF. The whole variable domain, filled in from reference TRBV30 and TRBJ1-5, reads SQTIHQWPATLVQPVGSPLSLECTVEGTSNPNLYWYRQAAGRGLQLLFYSVGIGQISSEVPQNLSASRPQDRQFILSSKKLLLSDSGFYLCAWGGNNQPQHFGDGTRLSIL.